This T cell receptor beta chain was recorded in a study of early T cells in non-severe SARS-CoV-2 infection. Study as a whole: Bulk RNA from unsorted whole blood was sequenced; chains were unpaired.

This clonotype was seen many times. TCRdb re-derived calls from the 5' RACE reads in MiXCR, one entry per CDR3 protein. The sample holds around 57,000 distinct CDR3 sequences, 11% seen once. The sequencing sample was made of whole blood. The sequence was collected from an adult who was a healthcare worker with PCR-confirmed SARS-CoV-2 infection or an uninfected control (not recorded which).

CDR3 loop: CASIGLPGTGELFF. For the CDR3, the DNA is TGTGCCAGCATCGGGCTACCCGGCACCGGGGAGCTGTTTTTT. The V gene is TRBV2, the J gene TRBJ2-2; D is unclear. The CDR3 loop spans 14 amino acids. The germline V and J ends were trimmed by 7 bases and 4 bases, with 13 bases remaining between them. Looked up from germline, CDR1 is SNHLY and CDR2 is FYNNEI.